A single sample gave rise to the 8 T cell receptor beta chains below, sequenced in a study of T cells after yellow fever vaccination. TCRdb called the 5' RACE reads again in MiXCR, with one record for every CDR3 protein. The sample lists more than 65,000 distinct CDR3 sequences, about 7.7% occurring once. This specimen consisted of CD8+ T cells sorted from PBMCs, obtained 10 to 11 days after the first yellow fever vaccination. These receptors originate from a man between 18 and 35 years old who received the YFV17D yellow fever vaccine.

This clonotype was detected ten times or more. The V call is TRBV7-6, the J call TRBJ2-1; D unresolved. The length of the CDR3 is 13 residues. With 3 bases removed from V and 5 bases from J, the gap between germline ends came to 8 bases. The germline V gene has CDR1 SGHVS and CDR2 FNYEAQ. The CDR3 nucleotides read TGTGCCAGCAGCTTCGACCCAAACAATGAGCAGTTCTTC. Protein sequence: CASSFDPNNEQFF.

This clonotype was counted only a few times. The chain has TRBV28 and TRBJ2-2, with D possibly being TRBD2 (5 bases). This CDR3 contains 13 residues. CDR1 and CDR2 (germline): MDHEN, SYDVKM. Trimming removed 3 bases from V and 6 bases from J, with 8 bases in between. The CDR3 DNA sequence: TGTGCCAGCAGTTTCCGGGGTTCCGGGGAGCTGTTTTTT. Encoded protein: CASSFRGSGELFF.

The gene calls are TRBV15 and TRBJ2-7, with a weak D call TRBD1 (6 bases). Germline CDR1 is LNHNV and CDR2 is YYDKDF (reference sequence). Trimming took 5 bases from V and 3 from J, leaving 20 bases between them. The CDR3 covers 16 residues. DNA of the CDR3: TGTGCCACCAGCGCCCCGAGGGGGTCCCTTAACTACGAGCAGTACGTC. Translation gives CATSAPRGSLNYEQYV.

V and J are TRBV6-6 and TRBJ2-1; D unresolved. V shed 0 bases and J shed 7 bases, with 4 bases lying between them. CDR1 is MNHNY, CDR2 SVGAGI, per germline (reference sequence). This CDR3 comprises 12 residues. For the CDR3, the DNA is TGTGCCAGCAGTTACTCGTCGAATGAGCAGTTCTTC. Its protein product is CASSYSSNEQFF.

This clonotype has only a few counts. The rearrangement links TRBV24-1 to TRBJ1-5; 8 nucleotides agree with TRBD1. V gave up 1 base and J gave up 6 bases; unmatched junction bases: 10. Germline assignment: CDR1 KGHDR and CDR2 SFDVKD. The CDR3 runs to 17 residues. CDR3 coding DNA: TGTGCCACCAGTGATTTTCGCGGACAGGGTTTGGGTCAGCCCCAGCATTTT. Protein: CATSDFRGQGLGQPQHF.

This clonotype was seen at least ten times. The chain uses TRBV7-8 and TRBJ2-2, with TRBD1 as a possible D gene (5 bases). Germline V gives CDR1 SGHVS, CDR2 FQNEAQ. Trimming stripped 3 bases from V and 2 bases from J, with 13 bases between. This CDR3 is built from 16 residues. The CDR3 loop reads CASSLMTVLNTGELFF. CDR3 nucleotides: TGTGCCAGCAGCTTGATGACAGTTTTAAACACCGGGGAGCTGTTTTTT.

This clonotype was seen a handful of times. This chain uses TRBV4-1 with TRBJ2-5; D gene unclear. V lost 5 bases, J lost 1 base, and 11 bases lay in between. CDR1 is MGHRA and CDR2 is YSYEKL in the germline V gene. The CDR3 runs to 14 residues. Here the CDR3 DNA reads TGCGCCAGCAGCAGTCTAGAGGCCCAAGAGACCCAGTACTTC. It yields the protein CASSSLEAQETQYF.

This clonotype showed up many times. The chain couples TRBV12-3 or TRBV12-4 to TRBJ2-3; D is unclear. CDR3 length equals 15 residues. V was clipped by 4 bases and J by 0 bases, with 11 bases between them. DNA of the CDR3: TGTGCCAGCAGTTCACCCAGAACAAGCACAGATACGCAGTATTTT. Amino acids: CASSSPRTSTDTQYF.